The 30 T cell receptor beta chains below were found in one sample sequenced in a study of T-cell reconstitution after alpha-beta-depleted transplantation in children. TCRbeta library construction was performed incorporating unique molecular identifiers. TCRdb reanalysed the PCR reads using MiXCR and keeps one entry per CDR3 protein. The table has about half a million distinct CDR3 sequences, under 15% seen once; the top ten hold around 5.6%. Sample: PBMCs from the stem cell graft donor, taken from the stem cell graft. The receptors stem from a human donor who donated a stem cell graft to a child with combined immunodeficiency.

This clonotype was observed at least ten times. The V call is TRBV6-5, the J call TRBJ2-1, with TRBD2 matching over 11 bases. The CDR3 runs to 15 residues. The germline V gene encodes CDR1 MNHEY and CDR2 SVGAGI. J lost 7 bases, V lost 2 bases, and 4 bases had no gene match. This CDR3 is CASSYMSSGRNEQFF. The CDR3 nucleotides are TGTGCCAGCAGTTACATGTCTAGCGGGAGGAATGAGCAGTTCTTC.

This clonotype was counted ten times or more. The chain recombines TRBV12-3 or TRBV12-4 with TRBJ1-6; D call uncertain. Trimming shortened V by 3 bases and J by 10 bases, and 10 bases separated the two germline ends. The CDR3 covers 13 residues. The CDR3 sequence: CASSLRPGSPLHF. The CDR3 DNA reads TGTGCCAGCAGTTTGCGGCCCGGATCACCCCTCCACTTT.

The J gene is TRBJ1-5, the V gene TRBV20-1; D gene ambiguous. Germline V lookup: CDR1 DFQATT, CDR2 SNEGSKA (reference sequence). CDR3 length equals 14 residues. V lost 0 bases to trimming and J lost 0 bases, with 6 bases between them. The CDR3: CSARDKISNQPQHF. CDR3 DNA: TGCAGTGCTAGAGACAAAATTAGCAATCAGCCCCAGCATTTT.

This clonotype was picked up many times. This chain joins TRBV9 and TRBJ2-3; D gene uncertain. The CDR3 loop spans 13 amino acids. The V end was cut by 0 bases, the J end by 2 bases, with 4 bases between. The germline V gene encodes CDR1 SGDLS and CDR2 YYNGEE. CDR3 sequence: CASSVGYTDTQYF. DNA of the CDR3: TGTGCCAGCAGCGTAGGGTACACAGATACGCAGTATTTT.

This clonotype was seen at least ten times. CDR3 DNA sequence: TGCAGCGTTGAAGATCCGGAGGTACAAGAGACCCAGTACTTC. Protein product: CSVEDPEVQETQYF. This chain links TRBV29-1 with TRBJ2-5; D perhaps matches TRBD2 (5 bases). The germline V and J ends were trimmed by 0 bases and 2 bases, with 10 bases remaining between them. Germline loops: CDR1 SQVTM, CDR2 ANQGSEA. The CDR3 consists of 14 residues.

V is TRBV25-1 and J is TRBJ2-4, with 8 bases that match TRBD2. Germline V gene data show CDR1 as MGHDK and CDR2 as SYGVNS. There are 17 residues in the CDR3. The trim removed 0 bases at V and 0 bases at J, leaving 4 bases unmatched. Written as DNA, the CDR3 is TGTGCCAGCAGTGAATATCGCGGGGGGCTAGCCAAAAACATTCAGTACTTC. Translating gives CASSEYRGGLAKNIQYF.

In this sample, this clonotype turned up a few times. This chain uses TRBV6-5 with TRBJ2-3; D is uncertain. CDR3 length: 11 amino acids. Looked up from germline, CDR1 is MNHEY and CDR2 is SVGAGI. V was shortened by 10 bases and J by 1 base, with 6 bases between the two germline ends. CDR3 coding DNA: TGTGCCACTTCGGGCACAGATACGCAGTATTTT. Protein product: CATSGTDTQYF.

This clonotype was observed a few times. The chain has TRBV12-3 or TRBV12-4 and TRBJ2-7, with D possibly matching TRBD2 (6 bases). Trimming cost V 3 bases and J 3 bases, with 15 bases left between them. This CDR3 has 15 residues. CDR3 DNA sequence: TGTGCCAGCAGTTTTGGTACTAGCCCGGTCTACGAGCAGTACTTC. It translates to CASSFGTSPVYEQYF.

The table lists this clonotype with a few counts. V and J are TRBV5-1 and TRBJ2-1; D remains ambiguous. V was trimmed by 0 bases and J by 9 bases, leaving 7 bases between them. This CDR3 has 12 amino acids. Germline V gene lookup returns CDR1 SGHRS and CDR2 YFSETQ. CDR3 residues: CASSLGQSEQFF. DNA for the CDR3: TGCGCCAGCAGCTTGGGGCAGTCTGAGCAGTTCTTC.

The chain has TRBV18 and TRBJ2-7, with 10 bases fitting TRBD2. Looked up from germline, CDR1 is KGHSH and CDR2 is LQKENI. With 0 bases clipped from V and 1 base from J, the junction kept 6 bases outside the gene matches. The CDR3 contains 17 residues. This chain's CDR3 is CASSPPSSGRLSYEQYF. The CDR3, as DNA: TGTGCCAGCTCACCACCTTCTAGCGGGAGACTGTCCTACGAGCAGTACTTC. The full variable domain, with the rest looked up from reference TRBV18 and TRBJ2-7, is NAGVMQNPRHLVRRRGQEARLRCSPMKGHSHVYWYRQLPEEGLKFMVYLQKENIIDESGMPKERFSAEFPKEGPSILRIQQVVRGDSAAYFCASSPPSSGRLSYEQYFGPGTRLTVT.

For the CDR3, the DNA is TGCAGTGCTAGTAGCCAGGGGAAACAGCCCCAGCATTTT. It encodes CSASSQGKQPQHF. The V gene is TRBV20-1, the J gene TRBJ1-5; tentatively, D is TRBD1 (6 bases). This CDR3 spans 13 amino acids. V was trimmed by 3 bases and J by 7 bases, leaving 13 bases between them. CDR1 and CDR2 from the germline V gene are DFQATT and SNEGSKA (reference sequence).

This clonotype was detected a few times. The chain has TRBV28 and TRBJ2-3; D is perhaps TRBD2 (5 bases). The CDR3 spans 15 residues. Trimming took off 5 bases at V and 3 bases at J, with 15 bases between the two ends. Germline V CDR1 and CDR2: MDHEN, SYDVKM. The chain's CDR3 is CASSKAGDETDTQYF. The CDR3 DNA reads TGTGCCAGCAGTAAAGCCGGGGATGAAACAGATACGCAGTATTTT. Supplemented by reference TRBV28 and TRBJ2-3, the full variable domain reads DVKVTQSSRYLVKRTGEKVFLECVQDMDHENMFWYRQDPGLGLRLIYFSYDVKMKEKGDIPEGYSVSREKKERFSLILESASTNQTSMYLCASSKAGDETDTQYFGPGTRLTVL.

This clonotype was observed many times. This rearrangement joins TRBV4-3 to TRBJ1-1; D remains unclear. The CDR3 runs to 15 residues. The V and J ends lost 0 bases and 5 bases respectively, with 13 bases between them. CDR1 is LGHNA, CDR2 YSLEER, per germline. DNA for the CDR3: TGCGCCAGCAGCCAAGATATGGGCCCTAGGACTGAAGCTTTCTTT. Its protein is CASSQDMGPRTEAFF.

V usage is TRBV12-3 or TRBV12-4 and J usage is TRBJ1-5, with D hard to call. This CDR3 is built from 13 residues. Trimming took off 6 bases at V and 9 bases at J, with 15 bases between the two ends. CDR3 amino acids: CASSPPSGLPQHF. CDR3 nucleotides: TGTGCCAGCAGCCCCCCCTCCGGGTTGCCCCAGCATTTT.

The sample holds a few counts of this clonotype. In nucleotides, the CDR3 is TGTGCCAGTAACCTCGGACAGCTTTATGGCTACACCTTC. Translating gives CASNLGQLYGYTF. The genes are TRBV19 and TRBJ1-2, with TRBD1 as a possible D gene (6 bases). The germline V gene encodes CDR1 LNHDA and CDR2 SQIVND (reference sequence). V lost 7 bases and J lost 5, with 14 bases in between. The CDR3 consists of 13 residues.

The V gene is TRBV11-2, the J gene TRBJ2-3; TRBD2 aligns across 11 bases. The CDR3 consists of 16 residues. Germline CDR1 reads SGHAT; CDR2 reads FQNNGV. Unmatched junction bases numbered 6, after V lost 4 bases and J lost 3 bases. CDR3 sequence: CASSYSGGALTDTQYF. The DNA for the CDR3 is TGTGCCAGCAGCTATAGCGGGGGGGCCCTTACAGATACGCAGTATTTT.

At least ten counts were recorded for this clonotype. CDR3 in amino acids: CSGQGFRGEQYF. CDR3 bases: TGCAGCGGTCAGGGCTTCCGGGGAGAGCAGTACTTC. The chain carries TRBV29-1 and TRBJ2-7; D is possibly TRBD1 or TRBD2 (5 bases each). This CDR3 contains 12 residues. Germline assignment: CDR1 SQVTM and CDR2 ANQGSEA. The V gene lost 7 bases and the J gene lost 7 bases, with 17 bases spanning the gap.

This clonotype was seen a few times. This chain uses TRBV18 with TRBJ1-2, with TRBD1 as a possible D gene (6 bases). Germline CDR1 is KGHSH and CDR2 is LQKENI. This CDR3 comprises 13 residues. The ends were cut back, 6 bases at V and 8 bases at J, with 16 bases in the middle. For the CDR3, the DNA is TGTGCCAGCTCCGGGGGGGCTTCACAAGGCTACACCTTC. Protein sequence: CASSGGASQGYTF.

By share, this clonotype counts as medium-sized. The chain joins TRBV20-1 to TRBJ2-2; the D gene is possibly TRBD2 (7 bases). Looked up from germline, CDR1 is DFQATT and CDR2 is SNEGSKA (reference sequence). V dropped 0 bases and J dropped 0 bases, with 11 bases sitting between them. The CDR3 consists of 16 residues. CDR3 loop: CSARDLRGPNTGELFF. For the CDR3, the DNA is TGCAGTGCTAGAGATCTGCGGGGGCCGAACACCGGGGAGCTGTTTTTT.

To note about this clonotype: Relative to the germline gene, one junction end is altered; a read error may explain this. The chain links TRBV6-4 to TRBJ2-1, with D tentatively TRBD1 or TRBD2 (6 bases each). This CDR3 comprises 19 residues. Germline CDR1 reads MRHNA; CDR2 reads SNTAGT. The CDR3 DNA reads as TGTACCAGCAGCTTGAGGGGGTTCGGGGGATCCTTCTCCTACAATGAGCAGTTCTTC. Encoded protein: CTSSLRGFGGSFSYNEQFF.

This clonotype was picked up a small number of times. The chain employs TRBV7-2 and TRBJ2-3; 8 nucleotides align to TRBD2. V was clipped by 1 base and J by 1 base; unmatched bases: 4. This CDR3 is 16 amino acids long. Per germline, CDR1 SGHTA and CDR2 FQGNSA. The DNA for the CDR3 is TGTGCCAGCAGCTTAGGGGCGGGGGGAGGCACAGATACGCAGTATTTT. Its protein product is CASSLGAGGGTDTQYF. Complete variable domain (other parts from reference TRBV7-2 and TRBJ2-3): GAGVSQSPSNKVTEKGKDVELRCDPISGHTALYWYRQSLGQGLEFLIYFQGNSAPDKSGLPSDRFSAERTGGSVSTLTIQRTQQEDSAVYLCASSLGAGGGTDTQYFGPGTRLTVL.

This rearrangement joins TRBV19 to TRBJ2-1; 10 positions agree with TRBD2. The trim removed 2 bases at V and 4 bases at J, leaving 2 bases unmatched. The CDR3 extends over 15 amino acids. Germline CDR1 and CDR2: LNHDA and SQIVND (reference sequence). The CDR3 bases are TGTGCCAGTAGTATAAGCGGGGGGGAATACAATGAGCAGTTCTTC. This encodes CASSISGGEYNEQFF.

CDR3 sequence: CASSFTSTSGRPNTGELFF. The CDR3, as DNA: TGCGCCAGCAGCTTTACGTCGACTAGCGGGAGACCAAACACCGGGGAGCTGTTTTTT. The chain has TRBV5-1 and TRBJ2-2; 12 positions agree with TRBD2. This CDR3 spans 19 amino acids. J gave up 2 bases and V 2 bases, and 10 bases lay outside the gene matches. Germline CDR1 and CDR2: SGHRS and YFSETQ.

This clonotype was counted only a few times. The genes are TRBV6-2 or TRBV6-3 and TRBJ2-7, with D possibly being TRBD1 (6 bases). Trimming shortened V by 2 bases and J by 3 bases, and 17 bases separated the two germline ends. The CDR3 has 16 amino acids. CDR1 MNHEY and CDR2 SVGEGT come from the germline V gene. CDR3 sequence: CASSYRFTGFNYEQYF. In nucleotides, the CDR3 is TGTGCCAGCAGTTACCGGTTCACAGGGTTTAACTACGAGCAGTACTTC.

This chain connects TRBV7-2 to TRBJ1-4, with D possibly matching TRBD1 (5 bases). V lost 8 bases, J lost 6 bases, and 19 bases lay in between. The CDR3 spans 15 residues. Germline CDR1 reads SGHTA; CDR2 reads FQGNSA. Here the CDR3 DNA reads TGTGCCAGCGGTTCTAGGGGACGGAGCTATGAAAAACTGTTTTTT. Translating it yields CASGSRGRSYEKLFF.

This clonotype was picked up a small number of times. This chain uses TRBV6-5 with TRBJ1-1, with D tentatively TRBD1 (6 bases). V was shortened by 2 bases and J by 0 bases, with 10 bases between the two germline ends. CDR1 is MNHEY, CDR2 SVGAGI, per germline. CDR3 length: 15 amino acids. The CDR3 nucleotides are TGTGCCAGCAGTTACGCGGACAGACTGAACACTGAAGCTTTCTTT. Amino acids: CASSYADRLNTEAFF.

The sample holds many counts of this clonotype. The CDR3: CASSPPPGGVTDTQYF. As DNA, the CDR3 is TGTGCCAGCAGCCCCCCCCCCGGGGGGGTCACAGATACGCAGTATTTT. V usage is TRBV7-2 and J usage is TRBJ2-3; 8 positions agree with TRBD2. The CDR3 is 16 residues long. J gave up 2 bases and V 5 bases, and 9 bases lay outside the gene matches. Per germline, CDR1 SGHTA and CDR2 FQGNSA. The full variable domain, in which reference TRBV7-2 and TRBJ2-3 provide the parts outside the CDR3, is GAGVSQSPSNKVTEKGKDVELRCDPISGHTALYWYRQSLGQGLEFLIYFQGNSAPDKSGLPSDRFSAERTGGSVSTLTIQRTQQEDSAVYLCASSPPPGGVTDTQYFGPGTRLTVL.

At least ten counts were recorded for this clonotype. The genes are TRBV12-3 or TRBV12-4 and TRBJ2-3; perhaps TRBD2 as D (6 bases). The CDR3 sequence is 15 residues long. Trimming stripped 5 bases from V and 2 bases from J, with 14 bases between. CDR3 region: CASSPLGGLTDTQYF. For the CDR3, the DNA is TGTGCCAGCAGTCCCCTGGGGGGACTCACAGATACGCAGTATTTT.

This clonotype was counted between two and nine times. The chain employs TRBV27 and TRBJ2-7; D possibly matches TRBD1 or TRBD2 (5 bases each). The CDR3 sequence is 14 residues long. V was clipped by 7 bases and J by 2 bases, with 15 bases between them. Germline values: CDR1 MNHEY, CDR2 SMNVEV (reference sequence). The CDR3, as DNA: TGTGCCAGCAACACCCGGGACCGACCCTACGAGCAGTACTTC. Protein sequence: CASNTRDRPYEQYF.

The chain combines TRBV7-2 with TRBJ2-7; TRBD2 matches 9 bases. The CDR3 has 16 amino acids. Looked up from germline, CDR1 is SGHTA and CDR2 is FQGNSA. Losses at the gene ends were 0 bases for V and 0 bases for J; bases not matched to a gene: 3. CDR3 DNA: TGTGCCAGCAGCTTAGCTGTAGCGGGGGCCTCCTACGAGCAGTACTTC. Its translation: CASSLAVAGASYEQYF.